These T cell receptor beta chains were read from a single sample in a study of CD8+CD57+ T cells in acquired aplastic anemia. TCRdb processed the reads anew with MiXCR; each CDR3 protein has one entry. The sample comprises 150,000 or so distinct CDR3 sequences, 55% to 70% of which are singletons, and under 50% rests with the top ten. The sequencing input was sorted CD4+, CD8+, or CD8+CD57+ T cells (not recorded which) from PBMCs. The receptors here all came from a human donor in good health. Both conserved end residues are part of each CDR3. Each record gives: clone size, V gene, J gene, D gene, CDR3 DNA, CDR3 protein. The D gene is left open where the match is weak. Expanded clones get a size class; other rows say once, few or many, or leave the size out.

.,TRBV19,TRBJ1-3,.,TGTGCCAGTAGCCCCCTGCCGGGGACTGGAAACACCATATATTTT,CASSPLPGTGNTIYF
.,TRBV20-1,TRBJ2-5,.,TGCAGTGCTACTCCGACAACCCACAGGGACCAAGAGACCCAGTACTTC,CSATPTTHRDQETQYF
.,TRBV2,TRBJ2-1,.,TGTGCCAGCAGTGTTACCGGGGGCTACAATGAGCAGTTCTTC,CASSVTGGYNEQFF
.,TRBV7-2,TRBJ2-5,TRBD1,TGTGCCAGCACCGAGACAGGGGCAAGGGAGACCCAGTACTTC,CASTETGARETQYF
many,TRBV11-2,TRBJ2-7,TRBD2,TGTGCCAGCAGCCCAAGGACTAGCGGGACCTACGAGCAGTACTTC,CASSPRTSGTYEQYF
.,TRBV20-1,TRBJ2-7,TRBD2,TGCAGTGCTAGAGATATAGCGGGAGGGTCTTCCTACGAGCAGTACTTC,CSARDIAGGSSYEQYF
many,TRBV7-3,TRBJ2-1,TRBD2,TGTGCCAGCAGCTCTTTAGCGGGAGGGCGGTTCCAAGAGCAGTTCTTC,CASSSLAGGRFQEQFF
many,TRBV6-5,TRBJ2-3,TRBD2,TGTGCCAGCACACGAACGGGGGGGTCAGATACGCAGTATTTT,CASTRTGGSDTQYF
few,TRBV7-2,TRBJ2-3,.,TGTGCCAGCAGCTTACTGGGGGGGGCCATCCTCACAGATACGCAGTATTTT,CASSLLGGAILTDTQYF
.,TRBV5-1,TRBJ2-7,TRBD2,TGCGCCAGCAGCTCGGGGGGGAGCTCCTACGAGCAGTACTTC,CASSSGGSSYEQYF
.,TRBV12-3/TRBV12-4,TRBJ2-7,TRBD1,TGTGCCAGCAGTTTCAGGACAGGGGTAGAGCAGTACTTC,CASSFRTGVEQYF
.,TRBV6-5,TRBJ1-3,TRBD1,TGTGCCAGCAGTTCCGACAGGGGGTTAAACACCATATATTTT,CASSSDRGLNTIYF